The 15 T cell receptor beta chains presented below share a single source sample, sequenced in a study of blood T cells in healthy people across ages. The use of a sample-barcoded 5' primer and a J-beta primer mix characterized a second PCR of roughly 7 to 12 cycles. TCRdb reanalysed the 5' RACE reads using MiXCR and keeps one entry per CDR3 protein. In the table there are over 600,000 distinct CDR3 sequences, roughly 21% of which are singletons. The sequenced material came from blood. The receptors stem from a man between 65 and 85 years old in good health.

The chain uses TRBV9 and TRBJ2-1; D possibly uses TRBD1 or TRBD2 (5 bases each). The V gene's germline CDR1 is SGDLS and CDR2 YYNGEE. The CDR3 has 16 amino acids. The V and J ends lost 0 bases and 0 bases respectively, with 10 bases between them. CDR3 protein: CASSVGGSHSYNEQFF. The CDR3 DNA reads as TGTGCCAGCAGCGTAGGGGGGAGCCACTCCTACAATGAGCAGTTCTTC.

This clonotype showed up just a few times. V is TRBV20-1 and J is TRBJ1-2; 10 positions agree with TRBD1. Unmatched junction bases numbered 9, after V lost 2 bases and J lost 3 bases. In germline, CDR1 is DFQATT, CDR2 SNEGSKA (reference sequence). The CDR3 is made up of 16 amino acids. The CDR3 nucleotides are TGCAGTGCTAGATTGCCATTGGGACAGGGGTACTATGGCTACACCTTC. Its protein product is CSARLPLGQGYYGYTF.

This clonotype was detected a few times. The genes are TRBV7-3 and TRBJ2-3, with D possibly being TRBD2 (5 bases). Germline V gene data show CDR1 as SGHTA and CDR2 as FQGTGA. Trimming took off 2 bases at V and 2 bases at J, with 11 bases between the two ends. CDR3 length: 15 amino acids. In nucleotides, the CDR3 is TGTGCCAGCAGCTTAGGGAGCGAAAACACAGATACGCAGTATTTT. Translated: CASSLGSENTDTQYF.

This CDR3 is CSARAMETQYF. The CDR3 bases are TGCAGTGCTAGGGCGATGGAGACCCAGTACTTC. The V and J genes are TRBV20-1 and TRBJ2-5; D is uncertain. The CDR3 covers 11 residues. Between the trimmed V and J ends, which lost 3 bases and 5 bases, there was a span of 7 bases. CDR1 is DFQATT, CDR2 SNEGSKA, per germline (reference sequence).

This clonotype was seen a handful of times. The chain is built from TRBV27 and TRBJ2-4, with 9 bases fitting TRBD2. V shed 5 bases, J shed 8 bases, and the junction held 10 bases outside the gene matches. CDR3 length equals 15 residues. In germline, CDR1 is MNHEY, CDR2 SMNVEV (reference sequence). CDR3: CASSRTSANWDIQYF. In DNA, the CDR3 is TGTGCCAGCAGTCGGACTAGCGCAAATTGGGACATTCAGTACTTC.

This clonotype was picked up a small number of times. This chain uses TRBV14 with TRBJ2-7; D unclear. Trimming shortened V by 0 bases and J by 4 bases, and 7 bases separated the two germline ends. CDR3 length: 13 amino acids. CDR1 is SGHDN, CDR2 FVKESK, per germline. Here the CDR3 DNA reads TGTGCCAGCAGCCAAGATCGGCAGTACGAGCAGTACTTC. It yields the protein CASSQDRQYEQYF.

There are a few counts of this clonotype. The chain is built from TRBV5-1 and TRBJ1-4; 8 bases are shared with TRBD1. The CDR3 is made up of 14 amino acids. CDR1 is SGHRS, CDR2 YFSETQ, per germline. The trim removed 6 bases at V and 7 bases at J, leaving 8 bases unmatched. The CDR3 bases are TGCGCCAGCACCCAGGACAGGGCGAGTGAAAAACTGTTTTTT. Translating gives CASTQDRASEKLFF. Looking up the rest from reference TRBV5-1 and TRBJ1-4 gives the full variable domain: KAGVTQTPRYLIKTRGQQVTLSCSPISGHRSVSWYQQTPGQGLQFLFEYFSETQRNKGNFPGRFSGRQFSNSRSEMNVSTLELGDSALYLCASTQDRASEKLFFGSGTQLSVL.

There are many counts of this clonotype. This chain links TRBV20-1 with TRBJ1-2; D unclear. V was pared by 3 bases and J by 4 bases, with 9 bases between. CDR3 size: 12 residues. Germline assignment: CDR1 DFQATT and CDR2 SNEGSKA (reference sequence). DNA of the CDR3: TGCAGTGCTAGTCCAGGAGGCTATGGCTACACCTTC. The encoded protein is CSASPGGYGYTF.

The chain is built from TRBV5-4 and TRBJ2-3, with 10 nucleotides matching TRBD1. The CDR3 consists of 15 residues. V was clipped by 4 bases and J by 5 bases; unmatched bases: 7. Germline values: CDR1 SGHNT, CDR2 YYREEE (reference sequence). Written as DNA, the CDR3 is TGTGCCAGCAGCGAAGGACAGGGGGTTGGAGATACGCAGTATTTT. Protein product: CASSEGQGVGDTQYF.

This chain connects TRBV7-8 to TRBJ1-4; D gene ambiguous. With 5 bases removed from V and 5 bases from J, the gap between germline ends came to 15 bases. Looked up from germline, CDR1 is SGHVS and CDR2 is FQNEAQ. The CDR3 is 15 residues long. This CDR3 reads CASSLLGNSNEKLFF. The CDR3, as DNA: TGTGCCAGCAGCCTCCTCGGGAACTCCAATGAAAAACTGTTTTTT. The variable domain in full, with the rest retrieved from reference TRBV7-8 and TRBJ1-4, is GAGVSQSPRYKVAKRGQDVALRCDPISGHVSLFWYQQALGQGPEFLTYFQNEAQLDKSGLPSDRFFAERPEGSVSTLKIQRTQQEDSAVYLCASSLLGNSNEKLFFGSGTQLSVL.

This clonotype was seen ten or more times. This chain links TRBV12-3 or TRBV12-4 with TRBJ2-5; D possibly corresponds to TRBD1 (6 bases). The J call could be wrong; TRBJ2-7 is a better fit for the DNA end. The CDR3 consists of 13 residues. For the CDR3, the DNA is TGTGCCAGCAGTCATGGACAGTACTACGAGCAGTACTTC. Amino acid sequence: CASSHGQYYEQYF.

This clonotype was counted only a few times. V usage is TRBV25-1 and J usage is TRBJ2-7; D is perhaps TRBD1 (5 bases). With the DNA end fitting TRBJ2-5 better, the J assignment may be wrong. The CDR3 consists of 17 residues. CDR1 is MGHDK and CDR2 is SYGVNS in the germline V gene. The CDR3, as DNA: TGTGCCAGCAGTGCGTCCGGTAAGAAAAGGGGACAAGAGACCCAGTACTTC. This sequence encodes CASSASGKKRGQETQYF.

This chain uses TRBV5-5 with TRBJ2-7; D unresolved. V was shortened by 0 bases and J by 3 bases, with 10 bases between the two germline ends. Germline CDR1 is SGHKS and CDR2 is YYEKEE (reference sequence). The CDR3 length is 14 residues. For the CDR3, the DNA is TGTGCCAGCAGCTTGGTGGGGAACGTCTACGAGCAGTACTTC. This gives the protein CASSLVGNVYEQYF.

The V and J genes are TRBV20-1 and TRBJ1-4; no definite D call. Trimming cost V 5 bases and J 4 bases, with 8 bases left between them. The CDR3 is 12 amino acids. Germline CDR1 is DFQATT and CDR2 is SNEGSKA (reference sequence). CDR3 sequence: CSAGAYNEKLFF. The CDR3 DNA reads as TGCAGTGCTGGTGCATATAATGAAAAACTGTTTTTT.

This chain connects TRBV10-2 to TRBJ2-7; a weak D match, TRBD2 (6 bases). The CDR3 extends over 15 amino acids. Germline lookup yields CDR1 WSHSY and CDR2 SAAADI. Trimming took off 3 bases at V and 2 bases at J, with 14 bases between the two ends. CDR3 nucleotides: TGCGCCAGCAGTGATTCCGGGAGACGCGCCTACGAGCAGTACTTC. Translating gives CASSDSGRRAYEQYF.